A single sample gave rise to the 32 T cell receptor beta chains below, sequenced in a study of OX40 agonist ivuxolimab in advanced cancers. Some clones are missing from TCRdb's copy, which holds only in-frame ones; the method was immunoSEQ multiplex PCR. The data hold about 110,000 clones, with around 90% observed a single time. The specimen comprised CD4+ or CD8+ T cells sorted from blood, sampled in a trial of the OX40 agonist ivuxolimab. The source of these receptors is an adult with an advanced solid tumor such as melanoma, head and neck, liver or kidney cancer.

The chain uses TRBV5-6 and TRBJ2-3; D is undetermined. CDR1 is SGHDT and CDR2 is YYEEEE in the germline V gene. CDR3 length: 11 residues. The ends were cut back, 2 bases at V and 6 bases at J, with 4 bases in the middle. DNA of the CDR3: TGTGCCAGCAGCTTCCTTGATACGCAGTATTTT. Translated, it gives CASSFLDTQYF. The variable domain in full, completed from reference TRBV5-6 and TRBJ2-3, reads DAGVTQSPTHLIKTRGQQVTLRCSPKSGHDTVSWYQQALGQGPQFIFQYYEEEERQRGNFPDRFSGHQFPNYSSELNVNALLLGDSALYLCASSFLDTQYFGPGTRLTVL.

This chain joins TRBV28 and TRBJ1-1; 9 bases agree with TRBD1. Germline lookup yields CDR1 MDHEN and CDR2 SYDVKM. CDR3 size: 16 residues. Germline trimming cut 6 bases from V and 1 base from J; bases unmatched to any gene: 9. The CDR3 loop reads CASSLSGQGKNTEAFF. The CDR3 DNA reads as TGTGCCAGCAGCCTCTCGGGACAGGGAAAGAACACTGAAGCTTTCTTT.

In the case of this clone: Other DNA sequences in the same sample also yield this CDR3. The CDR3 here is CASSPPLSYEQYF. CDR3 coding DNA: TGTGCCAGCTCACCACCTCTCTCCTACGAGCAGTACTTC. The V and J genes are TRBV18 and TRBJ2-7; D remains unclear. The V gene lost 0 bases and the J gene lost 0 bases, with 3 bases spanning the gap. The CDR3 contains 13 residues. Germline V gene lookup returns CDR1 KGHSH and CDR2 LQKENI.

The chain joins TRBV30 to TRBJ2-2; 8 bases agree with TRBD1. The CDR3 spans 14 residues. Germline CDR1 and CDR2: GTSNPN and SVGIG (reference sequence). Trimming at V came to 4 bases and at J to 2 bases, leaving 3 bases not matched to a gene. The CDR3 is CAWIGTGNTGELFF. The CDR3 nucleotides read TGTGCCTGGATTGGGACAGGCAACACCGGGGAGCTGTTTTTT.

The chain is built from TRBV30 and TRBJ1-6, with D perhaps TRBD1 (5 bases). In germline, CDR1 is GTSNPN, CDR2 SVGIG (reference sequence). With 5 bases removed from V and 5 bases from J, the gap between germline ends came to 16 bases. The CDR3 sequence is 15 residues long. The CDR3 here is CAWAPLGRNNSPLHF. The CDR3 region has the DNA TGTGCCTGGGCCCCGCTGGGACGGAATAATTCACCCCTCCACTTT.

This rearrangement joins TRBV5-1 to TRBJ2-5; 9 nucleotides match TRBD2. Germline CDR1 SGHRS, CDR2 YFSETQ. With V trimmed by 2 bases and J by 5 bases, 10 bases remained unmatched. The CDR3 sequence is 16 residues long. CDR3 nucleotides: TGCGCCAGCAGCTTTAGCGGGAGAAATAGGTTGGAGACCCAGTACTTC. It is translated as CASSFSGRNRLETQYF. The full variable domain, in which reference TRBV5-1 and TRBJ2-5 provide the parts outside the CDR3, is KAGVTQTPRYLIKTRGQQVTLSCSPISGHRSVSWYQQTPGQGLQFLFEYFSETQRNKGNFPGRFSGRQFSNSRSEMNVSTLELGDSALYLCASSFSGRNRLETQYFGPGTRLLVL.

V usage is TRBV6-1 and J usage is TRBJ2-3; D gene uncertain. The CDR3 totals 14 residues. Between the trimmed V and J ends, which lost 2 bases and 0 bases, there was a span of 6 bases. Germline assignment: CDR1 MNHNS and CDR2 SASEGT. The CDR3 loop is CASSESDSTDTQYF. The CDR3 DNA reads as TGTGCCAGCAGTGAATCGGACAGCACAGATACGCAGTATTTT.

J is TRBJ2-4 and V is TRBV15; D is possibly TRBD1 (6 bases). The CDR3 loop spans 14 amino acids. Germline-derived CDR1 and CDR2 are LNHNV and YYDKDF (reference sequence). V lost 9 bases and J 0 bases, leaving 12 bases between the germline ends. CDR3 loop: CATSDRLAKNIQYF. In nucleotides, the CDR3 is TGTGCCACTTCCGACAGGCTAGCCAAAAACATTCAGTACTTC.

CDR3 DNA sequence: TGTGCCAGCAGCCCACAGAGGGGGCAGACCCAGTACTTC. This encodes CASSPQRGQTQYF. The V and J genes are TRBV7-2 and TRBJ2-5; 7 bases map to TRBD1. The CDR3 consists of 13 residues. V shed 5 bases and J 6 bases; nucleotides not matched to a gene: 6. The germline CDR1 and CDR2 sequences are SGHTA and FQGNSA.

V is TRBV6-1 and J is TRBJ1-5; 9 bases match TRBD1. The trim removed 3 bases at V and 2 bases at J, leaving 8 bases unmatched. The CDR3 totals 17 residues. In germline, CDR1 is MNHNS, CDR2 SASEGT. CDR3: CASSERGTGLGNQPQHF. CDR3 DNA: TGTGCCAGCAGTGAGAGGGGGACAGGGCTGGGCAATCAGCCCCAGCATTTT.

The CDR3 spells CASTRGGQGEQYF. The CDR3 DNA is TGTGCCAGCACCCGAGGGGGGCAAGGCGAGCAGTACTTC. This chain uses TRBV11-2 with TRBJ2-7; D tentatively reads TRBD1 or TRBD2 (6 bases each). Germline CDR1 SGHAT, CDR2 FQNNGV. The length of the CDR3 is 13 residues. Trimming removed 7 bases at V and 6 bases at J, with 16 bases between.

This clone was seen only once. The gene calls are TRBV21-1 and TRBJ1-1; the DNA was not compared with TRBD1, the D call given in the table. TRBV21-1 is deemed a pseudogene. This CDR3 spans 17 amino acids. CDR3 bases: TGTGCCAGCAGCCCCCCGGACAGGGTGAGGGCGAACACTGAAGCTTTCTTT. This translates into CASSPPDRVRANTEAFF.

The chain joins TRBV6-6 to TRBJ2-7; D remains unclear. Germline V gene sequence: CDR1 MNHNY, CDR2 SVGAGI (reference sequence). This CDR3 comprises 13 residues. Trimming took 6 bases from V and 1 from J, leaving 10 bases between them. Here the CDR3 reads CASSRSASYEQYF. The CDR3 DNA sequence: TGTGCCAGCAGCCGCAGCGCGTCCTACGAGCAGTACTTC.

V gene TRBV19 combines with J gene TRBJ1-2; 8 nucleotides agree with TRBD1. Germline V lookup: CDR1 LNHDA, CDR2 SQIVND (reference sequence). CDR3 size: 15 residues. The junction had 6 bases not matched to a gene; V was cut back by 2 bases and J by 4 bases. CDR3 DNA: TGTGCCAGTAGTATAAACGACAGGGGAATCTATGGCTACACCTTC. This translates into CASSINDRGIYGYTF.

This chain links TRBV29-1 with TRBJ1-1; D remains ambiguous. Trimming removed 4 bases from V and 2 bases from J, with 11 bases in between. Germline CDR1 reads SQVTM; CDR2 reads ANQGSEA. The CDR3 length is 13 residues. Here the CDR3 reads CSVGGGINTEAFF. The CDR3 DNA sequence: TGCAGCGTTGGAGGCGGGATTAACACTGAAGCTTTCTTT.

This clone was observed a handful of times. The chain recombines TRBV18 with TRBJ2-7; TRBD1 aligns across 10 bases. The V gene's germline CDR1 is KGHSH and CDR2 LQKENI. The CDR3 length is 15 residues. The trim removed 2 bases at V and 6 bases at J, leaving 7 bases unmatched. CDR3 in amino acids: CASSPKGTGVGEQYF. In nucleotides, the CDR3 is TGTGCCAGCTCACCAAAAGGGACAGGGGTAGGCGAGCAGTACTTC. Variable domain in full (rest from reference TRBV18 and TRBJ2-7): NAGVMQNPRHLVRRRGQEARLRCSPMKGHSHVYWYRQLPEEGLKFMVYLQKENIIDESGMPKERFSAEFPKEGPSILRIQQVVRGDSAAYFCASSPKGTGVGEQYFGPGTRLTVT.

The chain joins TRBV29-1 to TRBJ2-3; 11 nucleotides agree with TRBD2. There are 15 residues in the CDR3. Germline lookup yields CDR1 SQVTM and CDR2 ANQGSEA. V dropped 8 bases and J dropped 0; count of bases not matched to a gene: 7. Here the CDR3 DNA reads TGCAGCACTTTGACTAGCGGGGTCAGCACAGATACGCAGTATTTT. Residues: CSTLTSGVSTDTQYF.

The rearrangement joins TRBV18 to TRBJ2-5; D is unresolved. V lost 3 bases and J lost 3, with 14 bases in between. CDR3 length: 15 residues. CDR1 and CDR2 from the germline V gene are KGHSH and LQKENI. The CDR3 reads CASSPRVGKEETQYF. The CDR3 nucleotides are TGTGCCAGCTCACCTCGGGTGGGAAAAGAAGAGACCCAGTACTTC.

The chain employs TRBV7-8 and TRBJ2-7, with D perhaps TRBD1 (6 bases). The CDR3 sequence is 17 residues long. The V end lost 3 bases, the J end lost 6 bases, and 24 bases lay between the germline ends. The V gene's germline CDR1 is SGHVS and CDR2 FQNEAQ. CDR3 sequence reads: CASSFDRPVSSSGEQYF. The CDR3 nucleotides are TGTGCCAGCAGCTTCGACAGGCCGGTATCCTCTTCGGGCGAGCAGTACTTC.

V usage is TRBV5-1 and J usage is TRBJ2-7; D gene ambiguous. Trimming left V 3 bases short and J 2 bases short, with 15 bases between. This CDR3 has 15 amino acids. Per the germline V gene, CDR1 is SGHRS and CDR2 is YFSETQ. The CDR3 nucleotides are TGCGCCAGCAGCTATGAAAACGAGAACCCCTACGAGCAGTACTTC. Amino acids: CASSYENENPYEQYF.

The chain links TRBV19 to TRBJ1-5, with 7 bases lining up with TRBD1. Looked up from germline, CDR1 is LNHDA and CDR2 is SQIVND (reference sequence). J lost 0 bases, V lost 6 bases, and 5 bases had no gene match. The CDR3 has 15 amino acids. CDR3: CASRRQGYSNQPQHF. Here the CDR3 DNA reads TGTGCCAGTAGGCGACAGGGCTATAGCAATCAGCCCCAGCATTTT.

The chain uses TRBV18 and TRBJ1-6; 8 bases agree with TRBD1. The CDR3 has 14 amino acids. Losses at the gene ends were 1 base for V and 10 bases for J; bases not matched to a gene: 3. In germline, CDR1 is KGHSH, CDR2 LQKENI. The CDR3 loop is CASSPQDRVSPLHF. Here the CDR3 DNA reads TGTGCCAGCTCACCACAGGACAGGGTATCACCCCTCCACTTT.

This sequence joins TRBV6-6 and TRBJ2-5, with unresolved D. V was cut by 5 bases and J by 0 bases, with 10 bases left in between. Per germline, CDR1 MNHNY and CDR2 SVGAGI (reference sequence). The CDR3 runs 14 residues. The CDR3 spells CASSGVGNQETQYF. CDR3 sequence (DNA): TGTGCCAGCAGTGGGGTTGGGAACCAAGAGACCCAGTACTTC.

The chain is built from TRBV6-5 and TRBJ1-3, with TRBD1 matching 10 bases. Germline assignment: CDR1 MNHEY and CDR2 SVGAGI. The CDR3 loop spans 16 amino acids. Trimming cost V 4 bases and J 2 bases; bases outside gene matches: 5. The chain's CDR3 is CASSSGTGAPGNTIYF. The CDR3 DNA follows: TGTGCCAGCAGTTCCGGGACAGGGGCGCCTGGAAACACCATATATTTT.

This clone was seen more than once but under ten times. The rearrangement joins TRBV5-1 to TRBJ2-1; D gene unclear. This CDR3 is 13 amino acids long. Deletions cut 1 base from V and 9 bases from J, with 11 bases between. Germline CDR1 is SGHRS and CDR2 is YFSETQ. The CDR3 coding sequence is TGCGCCAGCAGCTTGTACCCATCGCGTGAGCAGTTCTTC. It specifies CASSLYPSREQFF.

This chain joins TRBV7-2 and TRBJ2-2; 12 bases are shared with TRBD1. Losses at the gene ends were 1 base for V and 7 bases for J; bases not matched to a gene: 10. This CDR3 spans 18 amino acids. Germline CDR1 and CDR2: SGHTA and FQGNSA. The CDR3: CASSLVEAGQGAFGELFF. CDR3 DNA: TGTGCCAGCAGCTTAGTGGAGGCGGGACAGGGGGCTTTCGGGGAGCTGTTTTTT. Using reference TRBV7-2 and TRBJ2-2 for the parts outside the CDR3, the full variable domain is GAGVSQSPSNKVTEKGKDVELRCDPISGHTALYWYRQSLGQGLEFLIYFQGNSAPDKSGLPSDRFSAERTGGSVSTLTIQRTQQEDSAVYLCASSLVEAGQGAFGELFFGEGSRLTVL.

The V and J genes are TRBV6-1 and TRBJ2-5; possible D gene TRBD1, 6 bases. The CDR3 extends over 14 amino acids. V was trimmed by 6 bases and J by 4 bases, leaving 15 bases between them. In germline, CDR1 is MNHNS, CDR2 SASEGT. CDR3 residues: CASSPTGWSETQYF. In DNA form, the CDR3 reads TGTGCCAGCAGCCCTACAGGGTGGTCAGAGACCCAGTACTTC.

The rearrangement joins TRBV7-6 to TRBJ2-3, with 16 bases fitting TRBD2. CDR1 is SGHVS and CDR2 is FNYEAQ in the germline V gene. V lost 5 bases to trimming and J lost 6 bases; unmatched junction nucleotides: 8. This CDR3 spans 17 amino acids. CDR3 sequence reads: CASSPRGTSGRADTQYF. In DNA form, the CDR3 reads TGTGCCAGCAGCCCGAGGGGGACTAGCGGGAGGGCTGATACGCAGTATTTT.

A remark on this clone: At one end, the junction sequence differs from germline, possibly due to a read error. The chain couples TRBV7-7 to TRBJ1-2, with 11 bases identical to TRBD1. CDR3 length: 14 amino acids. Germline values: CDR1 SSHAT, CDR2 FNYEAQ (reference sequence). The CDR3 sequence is CASSPGQGAAGYTF. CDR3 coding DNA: TGTGCTAGCAGCCCCGGACAGGGGGCGGCGGGCTACACCTTC. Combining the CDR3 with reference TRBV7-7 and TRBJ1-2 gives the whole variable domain GAGVSQSPRYKVTKRGQDVTLRCDPISSHATLYWYQQALGQGPEFLTYFNYEAQPDKSGLPSDRFSAERPEGSISTLTIQRTEQRDSAMYRCASSPGQGAAGYTFGSGTRLTVV.

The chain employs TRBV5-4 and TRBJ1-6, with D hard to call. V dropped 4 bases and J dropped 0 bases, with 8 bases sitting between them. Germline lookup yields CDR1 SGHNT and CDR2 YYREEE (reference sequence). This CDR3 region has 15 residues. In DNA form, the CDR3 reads TGTGCCAGCAGCAGCCGGAGCTCCTATAATTCACCCCTCCACTTT. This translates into CASSSRSSYNSPLHF. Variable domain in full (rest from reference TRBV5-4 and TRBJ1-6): ETGVTQSPTHLIKTRGQQVTLRCSSQSGHNTVSWYQQALGQGPQFIFQYYREEENGRGNFPPRFSGLQFPNYSSELNVNALELDDSALYLCASSSRSSYNSPLHFGNGTRLTVT.

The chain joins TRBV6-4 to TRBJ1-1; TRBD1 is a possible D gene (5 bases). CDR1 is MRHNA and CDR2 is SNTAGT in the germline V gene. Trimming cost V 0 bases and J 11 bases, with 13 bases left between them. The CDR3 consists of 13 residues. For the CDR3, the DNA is TGTGCCAGCAGTGACTCGGCGGAGGGACGGGCTTTCTTT. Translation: CASSDSAEGRAFF.

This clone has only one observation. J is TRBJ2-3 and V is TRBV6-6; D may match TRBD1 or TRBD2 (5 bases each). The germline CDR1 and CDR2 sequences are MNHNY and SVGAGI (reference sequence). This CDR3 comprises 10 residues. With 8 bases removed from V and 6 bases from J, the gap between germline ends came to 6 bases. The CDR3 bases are TGTGCCAGCGAGGGGGATACGCAGTATTTT. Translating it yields CASEGDTQYF.